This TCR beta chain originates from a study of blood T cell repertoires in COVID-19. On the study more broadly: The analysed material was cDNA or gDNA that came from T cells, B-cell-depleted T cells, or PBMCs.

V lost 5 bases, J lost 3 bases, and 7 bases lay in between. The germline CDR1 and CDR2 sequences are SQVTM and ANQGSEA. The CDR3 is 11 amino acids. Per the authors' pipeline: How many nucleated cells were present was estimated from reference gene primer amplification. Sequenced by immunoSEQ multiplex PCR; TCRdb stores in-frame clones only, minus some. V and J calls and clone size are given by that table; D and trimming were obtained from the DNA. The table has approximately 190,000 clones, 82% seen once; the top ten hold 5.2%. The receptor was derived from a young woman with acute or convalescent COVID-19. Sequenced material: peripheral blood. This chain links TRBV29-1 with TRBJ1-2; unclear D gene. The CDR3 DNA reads TGCAGCGTTCCACGGGACTATGGCTACACCTTC. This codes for CSVPRDYGYTF.